This T cell receptor beta chain was sequenced for a study of glioma-infiltrating T cells (dated by TCRdb to 2016 to 2017). With regard to the full study: Low-grade gliomas were WHO grade II oligodendrogliomas or astrocytomas, and glioblastomas were WHO grade IV tumors sampled at initial rather than recurrent diagnosis. Dexamethasone was administered to glioma patients for six or fewer days before surgery. For blood libraries, the target was about 4- to 11-fold sequencing coverage of about a million peripheral T cells. TCR alpha- and beta-chain repertoires were sequenced from glioma tissue, non-neoplastic brain tissue and matched peripheral blood mononuclear cells. To measure how far tissue and blood T-cell populations diverged, each tissue-infiltrating repertoire was compared against the peripheral blood repertoire of the same patient. Three low-grade glioma patients, about eight primary glioblastoma patients and three non-glioma patients contributing non-neoplastic brain tissue were included in the paired cohort. Beyond this particular receptor, the publication reports: Small numbers underpinned the group comparisons: 8 or 9 glioblastoma patients, three low-grade glioma patients and three non-neoplastic patients. Only a very small number of CDR3 sequences turned up in both tissue and blood, a result put down to high CDR3 diversity combined with limited sampling. Patients with low tissue-blood divergence were marked by a signature set of shared blood CDR3 motifs, and this signature set was depleted in highly divergent patients. VJ-independent divergence between tissue and blood was lower than expected in non-neoplastic patients but higher than expected in all gliomas, particularly low-grade gliomas.

Surgical brain or tumor specimens were cryofrozen in liquid nitrogen immediately after resection, and peripheral blood cells were collected concurrently. The sample holds a few counts of this clonotype. The clone's antigen remains unknown. The input lacks base qualities; no much larger clone sits a single base away. There are 17 amino acids in the CDR3, from cysteine to phenylalanine inclusive. Left in the record is the CDR3 DNA by itself, 51 bases read in frame from the first base. The germline V gene gives CDR1 as SGHTA and CDR2 as FQGNSA. The V end gives up 5 bases and the J end 1 base, leaving 9 bases in the junction not matched to a gene. The iRepertoire nested amplicon-rescue multiplex PCR (arm-PCR) platform was used to amplify TCR alpha and beta CDR3 regions from RNA. One-step reverse transcription and amplification used about 85-400 ng of tissue mRNA or PBMC total RNA as input. Following bead purification, Illumina adapters were added through a secondary multiplex PCR, and the libraries were then gel-purified between 200 and 400 bp. Libraries carried internal 6-nucleotide barcodes used for demultiplexing. Sequencing of the libraries was done on an Illumina MiSeq using 2x220 or 2x250 nucleotide paired-end reads. The authors' pipeline ran thus. Paired reads were merged using FLASH 1.2.11 and aligned with BWA-MEM to the GRCh37 human genome, and TRA and TRB reads were then extracted. V and J assignment used an IMGT-derived reference of cassette sequences and CDR3 motifs that included pseudogenes. Reads were translated in three frames, and productive CDR3s were defined by a C…FGXG motif without stop codons. Unique combinations of V-J cassette pair and CDR3 amino acid sequence were defined as clonotypes. Reads were filtered by Hamming distance, thresholded by each sample's sequence error rate in mapped regions. Starting from the raw public reads, TCRdb applied fastp trimming at Q25, assembled clones with MiXCR and retained in-frame beta chains. Records with the same CDR3 protein are collapsed into one entry carrying the most frequent genes and DNA. The V and J calls here are based on TCRdb, not the publication. For this sample there are a few hundred thousand distinct CDR3 sequences; 41% appear just once. Of the sample, approximately 12% falls within the top ten clones.

The source material was glioma tissue, nonneoplastic brain tissue, or PBMCs (not recorded which). Recombination linked TRBV7-2 to TRBJ2-3, with 10 middle bases fitting TRBD2. The receptor's source is a human donor with low-grade glioma or glioblastoma, undergoing nonglioma brain surgery, or in good health (not recorded which). In nucleotides, the sequence is TGTGCCAGCAGCCAAGATCGAGGGACTAGCGGCACAGATACGCAGTATTTT. It encodes CASSQDRGTSGTDTQYF.